Described below is a single T cell receptor beta chain sequence and its context. The data derive from a study of OX40 agonist ivuxolimab in advanced cancers. Trimming pared 5 bases from V and 4 bases from J, leaving 19 bases between. The germline gives CDR1 SEHNR, CDR2 FQNEAQ (reference sequence). This CDR3 has 16 residues. The assay was immunoSEQ multiplex PCR, and TCRdb's table has in-frame clones only and misses some. The sample holds 37,000 or so clones; approximately 84% are singletons and the top ten take around 17%. This TCR was sampled from an adult with an advanced solid tumor such as melanoma, head and neck, liver or kidney cancer. V usage is TRBV7-9 and J usage is TRBJ2-3, with D perhaps matching TRBD2 (6 bases). This specimen was CD4+ or CD8+ T cells sorted from blood, taken in a trial of the OX40 agonist ivuxolimab. CDR3 DNA sequence: TGTGCCAGCAGCCTGCCCCTCCGGGGGTGGTCAGATACGCAGTATTTT. It codes for CASSLPLRGWSDTQYF.